This T cell receptor beta chain was profiled in a study of blood T cell repertoires in COVID-19. The overall study: There were acute and convalescent COVID-19 samples, and they came from the United States, Italy and Spain.

This clone showed up just once. The table came from immunoSEQ multiplex PCR; TCRdb's copy has only in-frame clones and leaves some out. The sample lists about 130,000 clones, almost 70% occurring once. The germline CDR1 and CDR2 sequences are LGHNA and YNFKEQ. The CDR3 spans 15 residues. Trimming pared 1 base from V and 8 bases from J, leaving 15 bases between. Sample: peripheral blood. The chain carries TRBV4-2 and TRBJ2-1; a weak D match, TRBD2 (6 bases). The TCR sequence derives from a woman aged 70 to 79 with acute or convalescent COVID-19. CDR3 residues: CASSQAPSEGDEQFF. The CDR3 nucleotides read TGTGCCAGCAGCCAAGCTCCTAGCGAGGGCGATGAGCAGTTCTTC.